The present TCR beta chain was sequenced within a study of breast tumors, draining lymph nodes, adjacent tissues. Study-wide points: The data were judged consistent with most tumor T cells coming from lymph node and expanding in tumor. Tumor repertoires ranked between lymph nodes and nontumor tissue in diversity, with V and J gene preferences. Tumor T cell lymph node origin was a supported hypothesis, not proven.

This clonotype appeared many times. Its antigen is still unknown. Trimming took off 2 bases at V and 5 bases at J, with 13 bases between the two ends. The CDR3 consists of 15 residues. Looked up from germline, CDR1 is SGHTA and CDR2 is FQGTGA. TCRdb itself ran the multiplex PCR reads through MiXCR, one entry per CDR3 protein. In the table there are over 200,000 distinct CDR3 sequences, about a third of which are singletons. The lymph nodes were axillary draining lymph nodes from breast cancer patients. The clonotype comes from a female donor with breast cancer. Some clones in this sample may be carry-over from other donors' samples. Source material: axillary lymph node tissue. This sequence joins TRBV7-3 and TRBJ2-1, with TRBD2 as a possible D gene (6 bases). The chain's CDR3 is CASSLGGTHHNEQFF. The CDR3 DNA sequence: TGTGCCAGCAGCTTAGGGGGGACCCACCACAATGAGCAGTTCTTC.